Presented here are 5 T cell receptor beta chains from one specimen sequenced in a study of blood T cell repertoires in COVID-19 (dated by TCRdb to the early 2020s). Receptor amplification or capture employed the immunoSEQ multiplex PCR assay. What TCRdb holds here is the immuneACCESS table cut down to in-frame rearrangements. Part of the clones is not present; checked against another copy, under half of the missing clones reflect an unresolved V gene, and the others are unexplained. For this sample the table gives 65,000 to 90,000 clones, of which approximately 86% were detected only once. The ten biggest clones cover over 2.5% of the sample. The source material was peripheral blood. Receptors originate from a woman between 45 and 60 years old with active or convalescent COVID-19.

This chain connects TRBV6-5 to TRBJ2-7; D possibly corresponds to TRBD1 (6 bases). V lost 0 bases and J lost 4, with 13 bases in between. The CDR3 extends over 15 amino acids. Per germline, CDR1 MNHEY and CDR2 SVGAGI. The CDR3 protein is CASSYSQGTAYEQYF. CDR3 DNA sequence: TGTGCCAGCAGTTACTCTCAGGGGACCGCTTACGAGCAGTACTTC.

V usage is TRBV12-3 or TRBV12-4 and J usage is TRBJ1-2; a possible D gene is TRBD1 (5 bases). The ends were cut back, 3 bases at V and 5 bases at J, with 10 bases in the middle. This CDR3 is built from 13 residues. The CDR3 sequence is CASSLGPAYGYTF. The CDR3 nucleotides read TGTGCCAGCAGTTTGGGGCCAGCTTATGGCTACACCTTC.

The rearrangement uses TRBV7-3 and TRBJ2-5; TRBD2 matches at 9 bases. Germline CDR1 reads SGHTA; CDR2 reads FQGTGA. This CDR3 comprises 15 residues. Trimming cost V 2 bases and J 4 bases; bases outside gene matches: 5. CDR3 sequence: CASSLGGGARETQYF. CDR3 DNA sequence: TGTGCCAGCAGCTTAGGCGGGGGGGCCAGAGAGACCCAGTACTTC.

The chain combines TRBV10-3 with TRBJ2-7; the D gene is possibly TRBD1 (6 bases). V lost 2 bases and J 3 bases, leaving 8 bases between the germline ends. The CDR3 extends over 13 amino acids. Germline V CDR1 and CDR2: ENHRY, SYGVKD. The CDR3 loop is CAISEGRGYEQYF. The CDR3 region has the DNA TGTGCCATCAGTGAGGGCAGGGGCTACGAGCAGTACTTC.

The gene calls are TRBV11-3 and TRBJ1-1; the D is unclear. CDR1 and CDR2 (germline): SGHNT, YENEEA. This CDR3 contains 13 residues. V lost 5 bases and J 7 bases, leaving 14 bases between the germline ends. The CDR3 sequence: CASSHDTSGEAFF. The CDR3 DNA reads as TGTGCCAGCAGCCACGACACGTCCGGTGAAGCTTTCTTT. Full variable domain (outside the CDR3, taken from reference TRBV11-3 and TRBJ1-1): EAGVVQSPRYKIIEKKQPVAFWCNPISGHNTLYWYLQNLGQGPELLIRYENEEAVDDSQLPKDRFSAERLKGVDSTLKIQPAELGDSAVYLCASSHDTSGEAFFGQGTRLTVV.